A single sample gave rise to the 13 T cell receptor beta chains below, sequenced in a study of blood T cells in healthy people across ages. Primers used in a second PCR of roughly 7 to 12 cycles were a sample-barcoded 5' primer and a J-beta primer mix. TCRdb redid the calling of the 5' RACE reads with MiXCR, one entry per CDR3 protein. The table shows hundreds of thousands of distinct CDR3 sequences, with more than 50% occurring only once. Sequenced: blood. The source is a man aged 35 to 55 in good health.

The chain recombines TRBV18 with TRBJ1-5; D may be TRBD1 (5 bases). This CDR3 contains 15 residues. V dropped 5 bases and J dropped 4 bases, with 15 bases sitting between them. Germline V CDR1 and CDR2: KGHSH, LQKENI. The CDR3 reads CASSSAGVGNQPQHF. CDR3 in DNA: TGTGCCAGCTCATCCGCGGGGGTCGGGAATCAGCCCCAGCATTTT.

The chain employs TRBV15 and TRBJ2-1, with TRBD1 as a possible D gene (5 bases). Trimming took off 0 bases at V and 7 bases at J, with 16 bases between the two ends. CDR1 LNHNV and CDR2 YYDKDF come from the germline V gene (reference sequence). The CDR3 length is 16 residues. CDR3 DNA: TGTGCCACCAGCAGAGATTGGCAGGGTGATGGGAATGAGCAGTTCTTC. This encodes CATSRDWQGDGNEQFF.

The V gene is TRBV28, the J gene TRBJ2-7; tentatively, D is TRBD2 (5 bases). The V gene's germline CDR1 is MDHEN and CDR2 SYDVKM. This CDR3 spans 14 amino acids. V was cut by 6 bases and J by 1 base, with 13 bases left in between. The CDR3, as DNA: TGTGCCAGCAGCACCCGTGGGGAGTCCTACGAGCAGTACTTC. It yields the protein CASSTRGESYEQYF.

The V call is TRBV20-1, the J call TRBJ1-1; no clear D. Germline CDR1 reads DFQATT; CDR2 reads SNEGSKA (reference sequence). CDR3 length: 14 residues. V lost 7 bases and J lost 2, with 17 bases in between. The DNA for the CDR3 is TGCAGTGGCAGTCCCCAGGCAATCAACACTGAAGCTTTCTTT. Amino acids: CSGSPQAINTEAFF.

The chain combines TRBV2 with TRBJ2-5, with 13 bases identical to TRBD2. Germline lookup yields CDR1 SNHLY and CDR2 FYNNEI. After removal of 2 bases from V and 11 bases from J, the junction contained 17 bases not matched to a gene. This CDR3 contains 18 residues. The DNA for the CDR3 is TGTGCCAGCAGTGAATCGACTAGCGGGGGGCGAGCCTACAATGAGCAGTACTTC. As protein: CASSESTSGGRAYNEQYF.

The J gene is TRBJ1-1, the V gene TRBV3-1, with D tentatively TRBD1 (6 bases). Germline V lookup: CDR1 LGHDT, CDR2 YNNKEL (reference sequence). Between the trimmed V and J ends, which lost 0 bases and 6 bases, there was a span of 11 bases. The CDR3 length is 14 residues. CDR3 protein: CASSQDLGGSEAFF. As DNA, the CDR3 is TGTGCCAGCAGCCAAGATCTCGGGGGCTCTGAAGCTTTCTTT.

V gene TRBV7-3 combines with J gene TRBJ2-3; 10 bases are shared with TRBD2. V lost 1 base and J lost 2; bases outside the gene matches: 6. This CDR3 has 17 amino acids. The germline gives CDR1 SGHTA, CDR2 FQGTGA. The CDR3 is CASSLKLAGDYTDTQYF. The CDR3, as DNA: TGTGCCAGCAGCTTAAAGCTAGCGGGAGATTACACAGATACGCAGTATTTT.

This clonotype was seen a handful of times. The V gene is TRBV27, the J gene TRBJ2-7; a possible D gene is TRBD2 (5 bases). The CDR3 runs 14 residues. CDR1 and CDR2 (germline): MNHEY, SMNVEV (reference sequence). Trimming shortened V by 3 bases and J by 5 bases, and 14 bases separated the two germline ends. This CDR3 reads CASSLGSVIDEQYF. The DNA for the CDR3 is TGTGCCAGCAGTTTGGGTAGCGTAATCGACGAGCAGTACTTC.

V and J are TRBV2 and TRBJ1-1; D uncertain. Germline V gene lookup returns CDR1 SNHLY and CDR2 FYNNEI. The CDR3 is made up of 15 amino acids. V was shortened by 4 bases and J by 5 bases, with 17 bases between the two germline ends. CDR3 region: CASSGRMNMGTEAFF. In DNA form, the CDR3 reads TGTGCCAGCAGTGGGCGGATGAATATGGGGACTGAAGCTTTCTTT.

This chain joins TRBV9 and TRBJ2-5, with D perhaps TRBD1 (5 bases). In germline, CDR1 is SGDLS, CDR2 YYNGEE. V lost 4 bases and J lost 5, with 18 bases in between. The CDR3 totals 15 residues. In DNA, the CDR3 is TGTGCCAGCAGCCCTACGACAGTCCTGACCGAGACCCAGTACTTC. It encodes CASSPTTVLTETQYF.

In this sample, this clonotype turned up once. The chain links TRBV27 to TRBJ2-5; D perhaps matches TRBD1 (6 bases). Germline loops: CDR1 MNHEY, CDR2 SMNVEV (reference sequence). The ends were cut back, 9 bases at V and 0 bases at J, with 17 bases in the middle. This CDR3 is built from 15 residues. CDR3 amino acids: CASSVDRRYQETQYF. The DNA for the CDR3 is TGTGCCAGTAGTGTAGACAGGAGGTACCAAGAGACCCAGTACTTC.

V is TRBV29-1 and J is TRBJ2-7, with D possibly being TRBD1 (6 bases). The CDR3 length is 17 residues. The V gene lost 3 bases and the J gene lost 0 bases, with 21 bases spanning the gap. The germline V gene has CDR1 SQVTM and CDR2 ANQGSEA. CDR3 nucleotides: TGCAGCGTTGATCTTGTCACGGACAGCCAACTCTCCTACGAGCAGTACTTC. Residues: CSVDLVTDSQLSYEQYF.

This chain connects TRBV10-3 to TRBJ2-7; D possibly corresponds to TRBD2 (6 bases). Germline assignment: CDR1 ENHRY and CDR2 SYGVKD. Trimming removed 0 bases at V and 5 bases at J, with 8 bases between. This CDR3 region has 13 residues. This CDR3 reads CAISESTRDEQYF. CDR3 bases: TGTGCCATCAGTGAGTCGACTAGGGACGAGCAGTACTTC.